The 32 T cell receptor beta chains below were found in one sample sequenced in a study of cytomegalovirus exposure and HLA in healthy donors. Amplification used 60 Vbeta primers and 13 Jbeta primers. TCRdb's copy holds only in-frame clones and misses some; the assay was immunoSEQ multiplex PCR. The sample consists of about 190,000 clones, approximately 84% of them appearing once. Sequencing input: PBMCs. These receptors originate from a boy between 10 and 17 years old in good health and CMV-seronegative.

V is TRBV28 and J is TRBJ1-1, with 9 bases identical to TRBD1. The germline V gene has CDR1 MDHEN and CDR2 SYDVKM. The CDR3 runs to 16 residues. After removal of 0 bases from V and 1 base from J, the junction contained 3 bases not matched to a gene. CDR3 nucleotides: TGTGCCAGCAGTTTATGGGGACAGGGACAGAACACTGAAGCTTTCTTT. Encoded protein: CASSLWGQGQNTEAFF.

This clone was detected once. The rearrangement links TRBV28 to TRBJ2-2; 9 bases are shared with TRBD2. Germline values: CDR1 MDHEN, CDR2 SYDVKM. CDR3 length: 15 residues. The junction had 4 bases not matched to a gene; V was cut back by 6 bases and J by 2 bases. The CDR3 nucleotides are TGTGCCAGCAGCAGACTAGCGGCCAACACCGGGGAGCTGTTTTTT. Translation gives CASSRLAANTGELFF.

This clone was observed a few times. CDR3 amino acids: CASSLDRVVWNEQFF. CDR3 DNA sequence: TGTGCCAGCTCATTGGACAGGGTGGTTTGGAATGAGCAGTTCTTC. The chain uses TRBV18 and TRBJ2-1; TRBD1 aligns across 8 bases. The CDR3 totals 15 residues. J was trimmed by 7 bases and V by 5 bases; bases with no gene match: 10. The V gene's germline CDR1 is KGHSH and CDR2 LQKENI.

V is TRBV19 and J is TRBJ1-5; D might be TRBD1 (5 bases). There are 16 residues in the CDR3. Germline CDR1 is LNHDA and CDR2 is SQIVND (reference sequence). Between the trimmed V and J ends, which lost 3 bases and 2 bases, there was a span of 14 bases. The CDR3 DNA reads TGTGCCAGTAGTATGGTTGTCGGGGGGGGCAATCAGCCCCAGCATTTT. This encodes CASSMVVGGGNQPQHF.

This clone was counted once. This rearrangement joins TRBV5-1 to TRBJ2-1; D not certain. The CDR3 is 17 amino acids. V was cut by 4 bases and J by 10 bases, with 27 bases left in between. Germline V gives CDR1 SGHRS, CDR2 YFSETQ. The CDR3 DNA follows: TGCGCCAGCAGCCCCCGAGGCAGCGATCCCGAGGATGGAGAGCAGTTCTTC. Translating gives CASSPRGSDPEDGEQFF.

This chain connects TRBV4-1 to TRBJ2-7, with 7 positions matching TRBD2. The CDR3 loop spans 15 amino acids. Germline lookup yields CDR1 MGHRA and CDR2 YSYEKL. V lost 2 bases to trimming and J lost 3 bases; unmatched junction nucleotides: 7. This CDR3 is CASSQPGTTNYEQYF. In DNA, the CDR3 is TGCGCCAGCAGCCAACCCGGGACTACCAACTACGAGCAGTACTTC.

V and J are TRBV30 and TRBJ1-1; 7 nucleotides match TRBD1. The V gene's germline CDR1 is GTSNPN and CDR2 SVGIG (reference sequence). The CDR3 is 14 residues long. V dropped 3 bases and J dropped 2; count of bases not matched to a gene: 6. This chain's CDR3 is CAWRRQGQNTEAFF. The CDR3 DNA is TGTGCCTGGAGGAGACAGGGCCAAAACACTGAAGCTTTCTTT.

This chain links TRBV10-1 with TRBJ2-7, with D maybe TRBD2 (7 bases). The CDR3 consists of 13 residues. Germline V lookup: CDR1 WNHNN, CDR2 SYGVQD (reference sequence). V shed 6 bases and J shed 6 bases, with 15 bases lying between them. The CDR3 sequence is CASSPRGAGEQYF. CDR3 in DNA: TGCGCCAGCAGCCCCCGGGGGGCGGGCGAGCAGTACTTC.

The sample holds one count of this clone. The chain uses TRBV6-6 and TRBJ2-1; D might be TRBD1 (5 bases). Trimming took 0 bases from V and 4 from J, leaving 7 bases between them. The CDR3 spans 14 residues. Germline CDR1 reads MNHNY; CDR2 reads SVGAGI (reference sequence). The CDR3 bases are TGTGCCAGCAGTTACTCTAGGGGATACAATGAGCAGTTCTTC. Its translation: CASSYSRGYNEQFF.

The genes are TRBV28 and TRBJ1-2; no definite D call. The germline V gene encodes CDR1 MDHEN and CDR2 SYDVKM. Trimming pared 5 bases from V and 8 bases from J, leaving 18 bases between. The CDR3 extends over 14 amino acids. CDR3 amino acids: CASSDFAVGGGYTF. As DNA, the CDR3 is TGTGCCAGCAGTGACTTTGCTGTGGGTGGCGGCTACACCTTC.

The chain has TRBV29-1 and TRBJ1-1, with 7 bases aligning to TRBD1. V shed 7 bases and J 8 bases; nucleotides not matched to a gene: 7. The germline CDR1 and CDR2 sequences are SQVTM and ANQGSEA. The CDR3 contains 11 residues. The CDR3 loop is CSAGTASEAFF. CDR3 in DNA: TGCAGCGCCGGGACAGCCTCCGAAGCTTTCTTT.

This chain joins TRBV28 and TRBJ1-5; possible D gene TRBD1, 5 bases. This CDR3 is built from 16 residues. The germline gives CDR1 MDHEN, CDR2 SYDVKM. V dropped 3 bases and J dropped 1 base, with 13 bases sitting between them. The CDR3 here is CASSFGGIVSNQPQHF. In DNA form, the CDR3 reads TGTGCCAGCAGTTTCGGGGGAATTGTAAGCAATCAGCCCCAGCATTTT.

The chain carries TRBV29-1 and TRBJ2-3, with a weak D call TRBD1 (6 bases). The CDR3 is 12 amino acids. Germline V gene data show CDR1 as SQVTM and CDR2 as ANQGSEA. Trimming stripped 7 bases from V and 4 bases from J, with 12 bases between. DNA of the CDR3: TGCAGCGGCTCAGGGGTATCAGATACGCAGTATTTT. Translating it yields CSGSGVSDTQYF.

V and J are TRBV30 and TRBJ2-3; 7 bases are shared with TRBD2. Trimming cost V 4 bases and J 6 bases; bases outside gene matches: 16. The CDR3 length is 16 residues. Germline V gene sequence: CDR1 GTSNPN, CDR2 SVGIG (reference sequence). CDR3 DNA: TGTGCCTGGATTACATCCCCGGCGGGAGCGAGGGATACGCAGTATTTT. This encodes CAWITSPAGARDTQYF.

This clone was detected only a few times. The J gene is TRBJ1-1, the V gene TRBV6-1; tentatively, D is TRBD1 (6 bases). Trimming cost V 6 bases and J 3 bases, with 14 bases left between them. Per germline, CDR1 MNHNS and CDR2 SASEGT. This CDR3 is 14 amino acids long. The CDR3 protein is CASRKQGWDTEAFF. The CDR3 coding sequence is TGTGCCAGCAGAAAACAGGGATGGGACACTGAAGCTTTCTTT.

The V gene is TRBV13, the J gene TRBJ2-1; 9 bases map to TRBD1. V shed 6 bases, J shed 7 bases, and the junction held 1 base outside the gene matches. The CDR3 is 12 amino acids. Germline V gives CDR1 PRHDT, CDR2 FYEKMQ (reference sequence). The CDR3 DNA sequence: TGTGCCAGCAGGACAGGGGGGAATGAGCAGTTCTTC. This codes for CASRTGGNEQFF.

V usage is TRBV27 and J usage is TRBJ1-1, with unresolved D. Germline V gives CDR1 MNHEY, CDR2 SMNVEV (reference sequence). The CDR3 runs 17 residues. V gave up 4 bases and J gave up 1 base, with 19 bases separating them. The CDR3 bases are TGTGCCAGCAGTTCCAAATATCATTACCGACAGAACACTGAAGCTTTCTTT. Amino acid sequence: CASSSKYHYRQNTEAFF.

The CDR3 DNA is TGTGCCAGCAGTTACGCCGGGGGGCAGTACTTC. The encoded protein is CASSYAGGQYF. The rearrangement uses TRBV6-6 and TRBJ2-7; weak D call: TRBD2 (6 bases). V lost 2 bases and J 9 bases, leaving 8 bases between the germline ends. The CDR3 covers 11 residues. Germline values: CDR1 MNHNY, CDR2 SVGAGI (reference sequence).

The chain is built from TRBV9 and TRBJ2-2, with 7 bases matching TRBD2. This CDR3 contains 17 residues. Germline V gene data show CDR1 as SGDLS and CDR2 as YYNGEE. The junction had 11 bases not matched to a gene; V was cut back by 4 bases and J by 2 bases. Written as DNA, the CDR3 is TGTGCCAGCAGCAGACCCCAACTAGCGCCAAACACCGGGGAGCTGTTTTTT. This translates into CASSRPQLAPNTGELFF.

This rearrangement joins TRBV27 to TRBJ1-5; the D gene is possibly TRBD1 (5 bases). V lost 2 bases to trimming and J lost 7 bases, with 12 bases between them. This CDR3 is built from 14 residues. Germline values: CDR1 MNHEY, CDR2 SMNVEV (reference sequence). The CDR3 DNA follows: TGTGCCAGCAGTTTACAGGGTCAGGCGCAGCCCCAGCATTTT. This codes for CASSLQGQAQPQHF.

The chain links TRBV14 to TRBJ1-3; D remains unclear. The germline CDR1 and CDR2 sequences are SGHDN and FVKESK. V lost 2 bases to trimming and J lost 3 bases, with 11 bases between them. The CDR3 totals 15 residues. The CDR3 protein is CASSQRRLGGNTIYF. DNA for the CDR3: TGTGCCAGCAGCCAAAGGAGGTTAGGTGGAAACACCATATATTTT.

V and J are TRBV5-1 and TRBJ2-5; 10 nucleotides line up with TRBD2. The DNA end is a closer match to TRBJ2-7, so the J assignment may be wrong. Germline V gives CDR1 SGHRS, CDR2 YFSETQ. The length of the CDR3 is 19 residues. The CDR3 nucleotides are TGCGCCAGCAGCTTGGGGGCTCTAAAACTAGCGGGGATCTCCTACGAGCAGTACTTC. It specifies CASSLGALKLAGISYEQYF.

J is TRBJ1-2 and V is TRBV5-1; 8 bases match TRBD1. The CDR3 is 15 amino acids. Per germline, CDR1 SGHRS and CDR2 YFSETQ. Trimming cost V 4 bases and J 5 bases; bases outside gene matches: 10. The CDR3 DNA is TGCGCCAGCAGCGCAGGACAGGGTCATATTTATGGCTACACCTTC. This sequence encodes CASSAGQGHIYGYTF.

This clone has a single count. The chain is built from TRBV15 and TRBJ1-1; D uncertain. The ends were cut back, 0 bases at V and 5 bases at J, with 10 bases in the middle. CDR3 length: 14 residues. The V gene's germline CDR1 is LNHNV and CDR2 YYDKDF (reference sequence). The CDR3 reads CATSRDVAETEAFF. CDR3 nucleotide sequence: TGTGCCACCAGCAGAGATGTGGCGGAAACTGAAGCTTTCTTT.

This chain uses TRBV9 with TRBJ1-3; the D gene is possibly TRBD1 (5 bases). The germline gives CDR1 SGDLS, CDR2 YYNGEE. The V and J ends lost 7 bases and 0 bases respectively, with 20 bases between them. The CDR3 extends over 17 amino acids. In DNA, the CDR3 is TGTGCCAGCGACTGGGGCGGGGGTCCAGGCTCTGGAAACACCATATATTTT. Protein sequence: CASDWGGGPGSGNTIYF.

V and J are TRBV11-2 and TRBJ2-2; TRBD1 aligns across 10 bases. Germline CDR1 is SGHAT and CDR2 is FQNNGV. This CDR3 comprises 16 residues. The J segment lost 5 bases and the V segment lost 8 bases, leaving 11 bases of the junction unmatched. CDR3 residues: CASRGSTGGRTGELFF. The DNA for the CDR3 is TGTGCCAGCCGGGGGTCGACAGGGGGCAGGACCGGGGAGCTGTTTTTT. Supplemented by reference TRBV11-2 and TRBJ2-2, the full variable domain reads EAGVAQSPRYKIIEKRQSVAFWCNPISGHATLYWYQQILGQGPKLLIQFQNNGVVDDSQLPKDRFSAERLKGVDSTLKIQPAKLEDSAVYLCASRGSTGGRTGELFFGEGSRLTVL.

The genes are TRBV5-8 and TRBJ2-3, with a tentative D call TRBD2 (5 bases). V was shortened by 0 bases and J by 0 bases, with 14 bases between the two germline ends. The length of the CDR3 is 17 residues. Germline-derived CDR1 and CDR2 are SGHTS and YDEGEE. This CDR3 is CASSLVGKGGSTDTQYF. In nucleotides, the CDR3 is TGTGCCAGCAGCTTGGTCGGGAAGGGCGGTAGCACAGATACGCAGTATTTT.

V and J are TRBV27 and TRBJ2-7; D remains ambiguous. Trimming removed 4 bases from V and 7 bases from J, with 8 bases in between. The CDR3 loop spans 11 amino acids. Germline V gene sequence: CDR1 MNHEY, CDR2 SMNVEV (reference sequence). The chain's CDR3 is CASSSRREQYF. The CDR3 DNA follows: TGTGCCAGCAGTTCCCGGAGAGAGCAGTACTTC.

This clone was detected only a few times. This CDR3 reads CSVPPRTSARYNEQFF. Here the CDR3 DNA reads TGCAGCGTCCCACCTAGGACTAGCGCGAGATACAATGAGCAGTTCTTC. The chain employs TRBV29-1 and TRBJ2-1; 9 bases fit TRBD2. V was clipped by 6 bases and J by 4 bases; unmatched bases: 13. CDR3 length equals 16 residues. From germline, CDR1 is SQVTM and CDR2 ANQGSEA.

This chain links TRBV9 with TRBJ1-3; D possibly corresponds to TRBD1 (6 bases). The CDR3 contains 16 residues. V was pared by 3 bases and J by 4 bases, with 17 bases between. Germline assignment: CDR1 SGDLS and CDR2 YYNGEE. The CDR3 bases are TGTGCCAGCAGCGCCATAACAGGGAAGGGAGGAAACACCATATATTTT. It is translated as CASSAITGKGGNTIYF.

The chain recombines TRBV6-4 with TRBJ2-2, with 11 bases that match TRBD2. Germline V lookup: CDR1 MRHNA, CDR2 SNTAGT. With 7 bases clipped from V and 4 bases from J, the junction kept 2 bases outside the gene matches. CDR3 length equals 14 residues. The DNA for the CDR3 is TGTGCCAGCACCGGACTAGCGGGCACCGGGGAGCTGTTTTTT. Amino acid sequence: CASTGLAGTGELFF.

The chain combines TRBV6-4 with TRBJ1-1; 11 bases fit TRBD1. The length of the CDR3 is 18 residues. V lost 3 bases to trimming and J lost 5 bases; unmatched junction nucleotides: 14. Germline CDR1 reads MRHNA; CDR2 reads SNTAGT. The CDR3 spells CASSELPLAGTGGTEAFF. For the CDR3, the DNA is TGTGCCAGCAGTGAACTCCCACTAGCGGGGACAGGGGGGACTGAAGCTTTCTTT.